The 22 T cell receptor beta chains presented below share a single source sample, sequenced in a study of regulatory T cells in long-lasting Graves disease. Noted time point: newly diagnosed GD, antithyroid drugs for less than 3 months. Generation of the TCR library employed RNA extracted from PBMCs. To make TCR beta libraries, researchers used iRepertoire HTBI primers and Arm-PCR of CDR3 regions. MiXCR was run by TCRdb on the multiplex PCR reads, yielding one entry per CDR3 protein. The data contain over 400,000 distinct CDR3 sequences, about 15% of them singletons. This same sample was also taken into another study, of T cells in Graves' hyperthyroidism and ophthalmopathy.

Source: peripheral blood mononuclear cells (PBMCs), taken at new diagnosis, from a patient treated with antithyroid drugs. The receptors originated from a woman between 45 and 65 years old with Graves disease.

There are many counts of this clonotype. The chain joins TRBV20-1 to TRBJ2-5; 9 nucleotides align to TRBD1. Germline assignment: CDR1 DFQATT and CDR2 SNEGSKA (reference sequence). The J segment lost 1 base and the V segment lost 1 base, leaving 4 bases of the junction unmatched. The CDR3 sequence is 15 residues long. The CDR3 loop is CSARGGTGIQETQYF. The DNA for the CDR3 is TGCAGTGCTAGAGGTGGGACAGGGATCCAAGAGACCCAGTACTTC.

In this sample, this clonotype turned up many times. This chain joins TRBV11-3 and TRBJ2-1, with D perhaps being TRBD1 or TRBD2 (5 bases each). Trimming pared 5 bases from V and 11 bases from J, leaving 16 bases between. CDR1 is SGHNT and CDR2 is YENEEA in the germline V gene. The CDR3 length is 13 residues. CDR3 DNA: TGTGCCAGCAGCACCGCCCCAGCGGACAAGCAGTTCTTC. Residues: CASSTAPADKQFF.

In this sample, this clonotype turned up a few times. The V call is TRBV9, the J call TRBJ2-1, with 9 nucleotides matching TRBD2. J lost 10 bases, V lost 3 bases, and 8 bases had no gene match. The CDR3 is 14 residues long. The germline CDR1 and CDR2 sequences are SGDLS and YYNGEE. The CDR3 loop reads CASSETSGHAEQFF. The CDR3 DNA is TGTGCCAGCAGCGAGACTAGCGGCCACGCAGAGCAGTTCTTC.

This clonotype was counted many times. The rearrangement joins TRBV6-2 or TRBV6-3 to TRBJ1-1, with 10 bases identical to TRBD1. The germline gives CDR1 MNHEY, CDR2 SVGEGT. V lost 5 bases and J lost 5; bases outside the gene matches: 5. The CDR3 sequence is 14 residues long. The CDR3 spells CASSDRGLETEAFF. The CDR3 DNA reads TGTGCCAGCAGTGACAGGGGGCTGGAGACTGAAGCTTTCTTT.

This clonotype was recorded at least ten times. The chain recombines TRBV7-6 with TRBJ2-7; 10 bases line up with TRBD2. Looked up from germline, CDR1 is SGHVS and CDR2 is FNYEAQ. The trim removed 1 base at V and 3 bases at J, leaving 6 bases unmatched. The CDR3 covers 16 residues. DNA of the CDR3: TGTGCCAGCAGCTTAGGGTCGGCTAGCGGGAGCTACGAGCAGTACTTC. Protein product: CASSLGSASGSYEQYF.

This clonotype has a handful of counts. This rearrangement joins TRBV5-1 to TRBJ2-5, with 7 nucleotides matching TRBD1. The J call could be wrong; TRBJ2-1 is a better fit for the DNA end. The V gene's germline CDR1 is SGHRS and CDR2 YFSETQ. The CDR3 runs to 13 residues. The DNA for the CDR3 is TGCGCCAGCAGCCCGGGACAGAAGTCCGAGCAGTTCTTC. Translated, it gives CASSPGQKSEQFF.

The sample holds one count of this clonotype. The DNA of the CDR3 is TGTGCCAGTAGGATGGGGGAAGGGGACACCGGGGAGCTGTTTTTT. It yields the protein CASRMGEGDTGELFF. The chain employs TRBV19 and TRBJ2-2; either TRBD1 or TRBD2 may fit D (5 bases each). This CDR3 is 15 amino acids long. Germline V gene sequence: CDR1 LNHDA, CDR2 SQIVND (reference sequence). The V and J ends lost 6 bases and 3 bases respectively, with 14 bases between them.

There are many counts of this clonotype. V usage is TRBV28 and J usage is TRBJ2-7, with a possible D match to TRBD1 (6 bases). CDR1 and CDR2 (germline): MDHEN, SYDVKM. Trimming pared 3 bases from V and 4 bases from J, leaving 13 bases between. This CDR3 comprises 14 residues. CDR3 in DNA: TGTGCCAGCAGTTTCGGGACAAGCCAATACGAGCAGTACTTC. Encoded protein: CASSFGTSQYEQYF.

This chain joins TRBV5-1 and TRBJ2-5; 8 nucleotides agree with TRBD1. J gave up 5 bases and V 0 bases, and 6 bases lay outside the gene matches. Per germline, CDR1 SGHRS and CDR2 YFSETQ. This CDR3 has 15 amino acids. For the CDR3, the DNA is TGCGCCAGCAGCTTGGGGACAGGGATGCGGGAGACCCAGTACTTC. Its translation: CASSLGTGMRETQYF.

The chain carries TRBV19 and TRBJ1-1; 8 nucleotides match TRBD1. CDR1 and CDR2 from the germline V gene are LNHDA and SQIVND (reference sequence). CDR3 length: 15 amino acids. The V and J ends lost 3 bases and 0 bases, in that order; junction bases with no gene match: 3. The CDR3: CASSIWGQVNTEAFF. The CDR3 DNA reads as TGTGCCAGTAGTATCTGGGGACAGGTGAACACTGAAGCTTTCTTT.

This clonotype was detected ten times or more. V and J are TRBV5-1 and TRBJ2-3; TRBD2 aligns across 10 bases. Germline assignment: CDR1 SGHRS and CDR2 YFSETQ. This CDR3 is 18 amino acids long. The V segment lost 0 bases and the J segment 6 bases; nucleotides outside the gene matches: 13. CDR3 loop: CASSLEAGGPGGTDTQYF. Written as DNA, the CDR3 is TGCGCCAGCAGCTTGGAAGCGGGAGGGCCAGGAGGTACGGATACGCAGTATTTT.

J is TRBJ2-3 and V is TRBV6-1; D call uncertain. The CDR3 totals 12 residues. CDR1 is MNHNS and CDR2 is SASEGT in the germline V gene. Trimming left V 2 bases short and J 5 bases short, with 5 bases between. CDR3 nucleotides: TGTGCCAGCAGTGAACAGCTAGATACGCAGTATTTT. Translated, it gives CASSEQLDTQYF.

The J gene is TRBJ2-7, the V gene TRBV30; 9 bases fit TRBD2. Germline CDR1 GTSNPN, CDR2 SVGIG (reference sequence). The length of the CDR3 is 14 residues. J gave up 2 bases and V 0 bases, and 2 bases lay outside the gene matches. The CDR3 DNA follows: TGTGCCTGGAGTGTATTAGCGGGAGCCTACGAGCAGTACTTC. Its protein product is CAWSVLAGAYEQYF.

This clonotype was counted a few times. In this CDR3 the conserved last residue, phenylalanine or tryptophan, is missing, so a read error is likely. This sequence joins TRBV12-3 or TRBV12-4 and TRBJ2-7, with 12 positions matching TRBD2. V lost 5 bases, J lost 5 bases, and 7 bases stayed unmatched. This CDR3 has 15 residues. CDR3 nucleotide sequence: TGTGCCAGCAGTGACCGACTAGCGGGAGAGGACGAGCAGTACCTC. It yields the protein CASSDRLAGEDEQYL.

The rearrangement uses TRBV7-9 and TRBJ2-3; D not resolved. The CDR3 sequence is 14 residues long. V dropped 1 base and J dropped 4 bases, with 9 bases sitting between them. Germline V gene lookup returns CDR1 SEHNR and CDR2 FQNEAQ (reference sequence). The CDR3 region is CASSLEAGSDTQYF. The CDR3 coding sequence is TGTGCCAGCAGCTTAGAAGCTGGCTCAGATACGCAGTATTTT.

Many counts were recorded for this clonotype. CDR3 nucleotide sequence: TGCGCCAGCAGCTTGGCCCGGGATCTCGCAGATACGCAGTATTTT. Protein product: CASSLARDLADTQYF. The rearrangement uses TRBV5-1 and TRBJ2-3; tentatively, D is TRBD2 (5 bases). CDR1 and CDR2 (germline): SGHRS, YFSETQ. Trimming took 0 bases from V and 4 from J, leaving 12 bases between them. The CDR3 sequence is 15 residues long.

The J gene is TRBJ1-1, the V gene TRBV7-6; D uncertain. The V end lost 7 bases, the J end lost 0 bases, and 27 bases lay between the germline ends. This CDR3 is 19 amino acids long. Germline-derived CDR1 and CDR2 are SGHVS and FNYEAQ. CDR3 protein: CASNPPYKNGIPMNTEAFF. In DNA form, the CDR3 reads TGTGCCAGCAATCCACCGTACAAAAACGGAATCCCAATGAACACTGAAGCTTTCTTT. Full variable domain (remainder filled in from reference TRBV7-6 and TRBJ1-1): GAGVSQSPRYKVTKRGQDVALRCDPISGHVSLYWYRQALGQGPEFLTYFNYEAQQDKSGLPNDRFSAERPEGSISTLTIQRTEQRDSAMYRCASNPPYKNGIPMNTEAFFGQGTRLTVV.

This clonotype was detected only a few times. This chain joins TRBV20-1 and TRBJ2-7; 7 bases line up with TRBD2. The germline gives CDR1 DFQATT, CDR2 SNEGSKA (reference sequence). This CDR3 is built from 12 residues. V was pared by 3 bases and J by 3 bases, with 2 bases of the junction left unmatched. CDR3 amino acids: CSASSSGYEQYF. CDR3 sequence (DNA): TGCAGTGCTAGCTCTAGCGGCTACGAGCAGTACTTC.

A note on this clonotype: A much larger clonotype is one base distant, so this may be a read error. V gene TRBV6-1 combines with J gene TRBJ2-7; possible D gene TRBD1, 6 bases. Germline CDR1 is MNHNS and CDR2 is SASEGT. V lost 3 bases and J lost 1, with 16 bases in between. The CDR3 consists of 16 residues. Here the CDR3 reads CASSERLGTPSYEQYF. CDR3 nucleotide sequence: TGTGCCAGCAGTGAGCGCCTCGGGACACCATCCTACGAGCAGTACTTC.

This clonotype was seen a handful of times. The chain has TRBV7-3 and TRBJ2-3; D uncertain. Germline V lookup: CDR1 SGHTA, CDR2 FQGTGA. CDR3 length equals 15 residues. Trimming shortened V by 6 bases and J by 2 bases, and 15 bases separated the two germline ends. Here the CDR3 reads CASSRESWTTDTQYF. The CDR3 region has the DNA TGTGCCAGCAGTCGAGAGAGCTGGACCACAGATACGCAGTATTTT.

This clonotype was detected ten times or more. The chain links TRBV28 to TRBJ2-7, with D possibly TRBD1 on 5 matching bases. Germline lookup yields CDR1 MDHEN and CDR2 SYDVKM. The CDR3 length is 12 residues. V gave up 3 bases and J gave up 7 bases, with 10 bases separating them. In DNA, the CDR3 is TGTGCCAGCAGTTTTGGTAGGGGTGAGCAGTACTTC. Its translation is CASSFGRGEQYF. The full variable domain, in which reference TRBV28 and TRBJ2-7 provide the parts outside the CDR3, is DVKVTQSSRYLVKRTGEKVFLECVQDMDHENMFWYRQDPGLGLRLIYFSYDVKMKEKGDIPEGYSVSREKKERFSLILESASTNQTSMYLCASSFGRGEQYFGPGTRLTVT.

The table lists this clonotype with a few counts. This rearrangement joins TRBV20-1 to TRBJ2-1; 12 bases map to TRBD2. The CDR3 is 14 amino acids. In germline, CDR1 is DFQATT, CDR2 SNEGSKA (reference sequence). J was trimmed by 7 bases and V by 6 bases; bases with no gene match: 7. In DNA, the CDR3 is TGCAGTGCCGGGACTAGCGGGTATTTAAATGAGCAGTTCTTC. It encodes CSAGTSGYLNEQFF.